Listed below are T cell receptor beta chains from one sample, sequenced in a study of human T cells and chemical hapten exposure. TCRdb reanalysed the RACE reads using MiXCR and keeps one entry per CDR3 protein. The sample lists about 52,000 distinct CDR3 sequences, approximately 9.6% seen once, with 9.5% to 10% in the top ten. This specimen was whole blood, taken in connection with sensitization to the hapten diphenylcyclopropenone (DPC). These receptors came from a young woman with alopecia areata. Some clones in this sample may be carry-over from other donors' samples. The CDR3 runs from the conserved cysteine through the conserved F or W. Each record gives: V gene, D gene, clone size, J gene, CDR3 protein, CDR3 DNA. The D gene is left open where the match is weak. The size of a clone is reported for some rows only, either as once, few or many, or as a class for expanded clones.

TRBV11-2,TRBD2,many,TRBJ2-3,CASSLGLAGYDTDTQYF,TGTGCCAGCAGCTTAGGTTTAGCGGGATATGACACAGATACGCAGTATTTT
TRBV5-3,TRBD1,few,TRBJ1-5,CARSPLQGASLRYGNQPQHF,TGTGCCAGAAGCCCGTTGCAGGGGGCATCGTTAAGGTATGGCAATCAGCCCCAGCATTTT
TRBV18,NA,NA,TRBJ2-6,CASSPLDTPSGANVLTF,TGTGCCAGCTCACCACTGGACACCCCCTCTGGGGCCAACGTCCTGACTTTC
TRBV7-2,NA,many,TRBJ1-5,CASSLSGGRNQPQHF,TGTGCCAGCAGCTTATCTGGCGGACGCAATCAGCCCCAGCATTTT
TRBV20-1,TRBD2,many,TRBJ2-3,CSARGPLAGGTSSTDTQYF,TGCAGTGCTAGAGGCCCCCTAGCGGGGGGGACGTCTAGCACAGATACGCAGTATTTT
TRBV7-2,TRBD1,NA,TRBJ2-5,CASSFRDRQETQYF,TGTGCCAGCAGTTTCAGGGACAGACAAGAGACCCAGTACTTC
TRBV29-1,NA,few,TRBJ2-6,CSVRISGANVLTF,TGCAGCGTGCGGATCTCTGGGGCCAACGTCCTGACTTTC
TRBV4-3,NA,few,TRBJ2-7,CASSQDHLSGSPSYEQYF,TGCGCCAGCAGCCAAGATCACCTTTCCGGGTCCCCATCCTACGAGCAGTACTTC
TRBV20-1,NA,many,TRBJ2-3,CSARVFLLGTDTQYF,TGCAGTGCTAGAGTGTTCCTCTTAGGCACAGATACGCAGTATTTT
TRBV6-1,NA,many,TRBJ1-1,CASSHGNTEAFF,TGTGCCAGCAGCCACGGGAACACTGAAGCTTTCTTT
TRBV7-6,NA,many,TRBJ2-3,CASSFDTSTDTQYF,TGTGCCAGCAGCTTTGACACTAGCACAGATACGCAGTATTTT
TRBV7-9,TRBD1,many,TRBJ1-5,CASSPGTGSNQPQHF,TGTGCCAGCAGCCCGGGGACAGGCAGCAATCAGCCCCAGCATTTT
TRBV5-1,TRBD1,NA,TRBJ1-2,CASSLGGTVHGYNF,TGCGCCAGCAGCTTGGGGGGGACAGTTCATGGCTACAACTTC
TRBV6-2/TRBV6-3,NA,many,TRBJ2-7,CASSLRGPGPDYEQYF,TGTGCCAGCAGCCTCAGAGGACCCGGACCCGACTACGAGCAGTACTTC
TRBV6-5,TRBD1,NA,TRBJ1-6,CASSGETGGHSPLHF,TGTGCCAGCAGTGGTGAGACAGGGGGTCATTCACCCCTCCACTTT
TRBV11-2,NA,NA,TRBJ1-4,CASSFTGILNEKLFF,TGTGCCAGCAGCTTTACAGGGATCTTAAATGAAAAACTGTTTTTT
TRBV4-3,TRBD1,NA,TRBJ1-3,CASSQQDRELGNTIYF,TGCGCCAGCAGCCAACAGGACAGGGAACTTGGAAACACCATATATTTT
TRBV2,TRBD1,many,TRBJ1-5,CASSSGQGNQPQHF,TGTGCCAGCAGTTCGGGACAGGGAAATCAGCCCCAGCATTTT
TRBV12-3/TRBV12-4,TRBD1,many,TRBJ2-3,CASSLPGQGADTQYF,TGTGCCAGCAGCCTCCCGGGACAGGGTGCAGATACGCAGTATTTT
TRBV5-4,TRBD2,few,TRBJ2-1,CASSLRRGEYNEQFF,TGTGCCAGCAGCTTAAGGCGGGGGGAATACAATGAGCAGTTCTTC
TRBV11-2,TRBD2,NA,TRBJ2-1,CASSATTQTSGGRCNEQFF,TGTGCCAGCAGCGCAACCACCCAAACTAGCGGGGGACGGTGCAATGAGCAGTTCTTC
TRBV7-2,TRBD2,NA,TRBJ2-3,CASSFLAGRTDTQYF,TGTGCCAGCAGCTTTCTAGCGGGGCGCACAGATACGCAGTATTTT
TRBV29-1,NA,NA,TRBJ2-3,CSVATELGTDTQYF,TGCAGCGTAGCGACAGAGTTAGGCACAGATACGCAGTATTTT
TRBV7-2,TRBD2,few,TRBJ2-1,CASSLYRRDYTYNEQFF,TGTGCCAGCAGCTTATACCGCCGGGACTATACCTACAATGAGCAGTTCTTC
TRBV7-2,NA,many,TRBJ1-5,CASSLYGGQEPQHF,TGTGCCAGCAGCTTATACGGGGGGCAGGAGCCCCAGCATTTT
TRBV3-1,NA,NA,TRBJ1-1,CASSQSGGNTEAFF,TGTGCCAGCAGCCAATCAGGAGGGAACACTGAAGCTTTCTTT
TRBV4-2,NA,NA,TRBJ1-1,CASSQETLRRLDTEAFF,TGTGCCAGCAGCCAAGAGACGCTCAGGCGGTTGGACACTGAAGCTTTCTTT
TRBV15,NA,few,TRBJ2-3,CATSRDYNTDTQYF,TGTGCCACCAGCAGGGACTACAACACAGATACGCAGTATTTT
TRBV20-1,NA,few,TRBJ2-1,CSAPMRGGSYNEQFF,TGCAGTGCCCCGATGAGGGGCGGTTCCTACAATGAGCAGTTCTTC
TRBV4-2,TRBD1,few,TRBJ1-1,CASSPALRQGTEAFF,TGTGCCAGCAGCCCGGCCCTGAGACAGGGCACTGAAGCTTTCTTT
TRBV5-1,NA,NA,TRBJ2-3,CASSLLRGGREDTQYF,TGCGCCAGCAGCTTGTTGAGGGGGGGCCGCGAAGATACGCAGTATTTT
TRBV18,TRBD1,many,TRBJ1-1,CASLFDRGAEAFF,TGTGCCAGTCTGTTTGACAGGGGAGCTGAAGCTTTCTTT
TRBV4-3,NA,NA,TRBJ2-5,CASSQESQVPSAQYF,TGCGCCAGCAGCCAAGAATCCCAGGTACCCTCGGCCCAGTACTTC
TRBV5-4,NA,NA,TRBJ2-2,CASSSKTNLEGRELFF,TGTGCCAGCAGCTCAAAGACAAACCTAGAAGGCAGGGAGCTGTTTTTT